These 2 T cell receptor beta chains were all obtained from the same sample, sequenced in a study of graft-versus-host responses after intestinal transplantation. Some clones are missing from TCRdb's copy, which holds only in-frame ones; the method was immunoSEQ multiplex PCR. The data hold some 110,000 clones, with 85% to 95% observed a single time. Antigen specificity for these receptors is unknown. The sequencing here drew on unstimulated CD8+ T cells sorted from spleen or lymph node cells, taken before transplant. The receptors derive from a human donor who was the organ donor for an intestinal transplant.

The genes are TRBV4-1 and TRBJ2-5; a possible D gene is TRBD2 (5 bases). The J call may be incorrect, as the DNA end agrees better with TRBJ2-7. The CDR3 sequence is 17 residues long. Germline V CDR1 and CDR2: MGHRA, YSYEKL. For the CDR3, the DNA is TGCGCCAGCAGCCGACACCACATAGTCGGGGAGTTTTACGAGCAGTACTTC. This gives the protein CASSRHHIVGEFYEQYF.

The chain links TRBV5-1 to TRBJ2-4; TRBD1 matches 7 bases. V trimming: 0 bases; J trimming: 5 bases; junction bases outside the gene matches: 2. CDR3 length equals 14 residues. Germline assignment: CDR1 SGHRS and CDR2 YFSETQ. The CDR3 loop reads CASSLGGGENIQYF. The CDR3 bases are TGCGCCAGCAGCTTGGGAGGGGGCGAAAACATTCAGTACTTC.